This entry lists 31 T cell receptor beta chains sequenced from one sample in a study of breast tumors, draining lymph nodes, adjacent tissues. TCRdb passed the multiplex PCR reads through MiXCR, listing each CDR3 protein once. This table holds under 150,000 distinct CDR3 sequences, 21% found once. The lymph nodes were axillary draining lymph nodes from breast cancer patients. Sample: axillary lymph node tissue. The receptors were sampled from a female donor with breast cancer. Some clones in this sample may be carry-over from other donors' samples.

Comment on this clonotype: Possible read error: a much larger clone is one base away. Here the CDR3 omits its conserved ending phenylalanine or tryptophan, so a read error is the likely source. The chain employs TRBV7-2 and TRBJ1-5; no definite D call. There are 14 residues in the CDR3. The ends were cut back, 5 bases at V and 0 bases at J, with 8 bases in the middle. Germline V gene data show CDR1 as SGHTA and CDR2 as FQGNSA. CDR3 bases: TGTGCCAGCAGCAGCGGACTTAGCAATCAGCCCCAGCATCTT. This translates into CASSSGLSNQPQHL.

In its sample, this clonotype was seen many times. For the CDR3, the DNA is TGTGCCAGCAGCTTACCCAAAGCCGGGGCGGGGCCCTCCCAAGAGACCCAGTACTTC. Translation gives CASSLPKAGAGPSQETQYF. V is TRBV7-9 and J is TRBJ2-5, with D perhaps matching TRBD2 (6 bases). Trimming shortened V by 2 bases and J by 1 base, and 23 bases separated the two germline ends. The germline V gene encodes CDR1 SEHNR and CDR2 FQNEAQ (reference sequence). CDR3 length: 19 residues.

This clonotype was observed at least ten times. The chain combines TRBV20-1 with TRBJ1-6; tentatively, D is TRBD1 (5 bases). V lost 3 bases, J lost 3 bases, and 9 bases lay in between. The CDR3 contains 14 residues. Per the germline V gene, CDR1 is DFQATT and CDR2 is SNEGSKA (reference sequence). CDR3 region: CSASEGSYNSPLHF. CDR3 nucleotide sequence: TGCAGTGCTAGTGAGGGGAGCTATAATTCACCCCTCCACTTT.

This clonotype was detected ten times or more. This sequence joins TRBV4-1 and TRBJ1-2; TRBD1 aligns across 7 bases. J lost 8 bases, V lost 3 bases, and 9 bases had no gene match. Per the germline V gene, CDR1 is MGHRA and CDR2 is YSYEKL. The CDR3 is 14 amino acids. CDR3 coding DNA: TGCGCCAGCAGCCAGGCGACAGGGCCCTACGGCTACACCTTC. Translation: CASSQATGPYGYTF.

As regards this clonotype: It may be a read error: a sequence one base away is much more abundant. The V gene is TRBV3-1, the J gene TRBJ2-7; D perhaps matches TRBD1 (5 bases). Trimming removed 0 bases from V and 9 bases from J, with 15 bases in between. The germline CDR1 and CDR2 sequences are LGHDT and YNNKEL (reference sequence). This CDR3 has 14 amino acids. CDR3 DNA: TGTGCCAGCAGCCAAGATGGGGCGACCCCTTGGCAGTACTTC. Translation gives CASSQDGATPWQYF.

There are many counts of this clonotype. This CDR3 reads CSARSAGTNYGYTF. CDR3 coding DNA: TGCAGTGCTAGATCGGCAGGGACCAACTATGGCTACACCTTC. J is TRBJ1-2 and V is TRBV20-1, with D perhaps matching TRBD1 (5 bases). Per the germline V gene, CDR1 is DFQATT and CDR2 is SNEGSKA (reference sequence). Between the trimmed V and J ends, which lost 2 bases and 2 bases, there was a span of 12 bases. The CDR3 is made up of 14 amino acids.

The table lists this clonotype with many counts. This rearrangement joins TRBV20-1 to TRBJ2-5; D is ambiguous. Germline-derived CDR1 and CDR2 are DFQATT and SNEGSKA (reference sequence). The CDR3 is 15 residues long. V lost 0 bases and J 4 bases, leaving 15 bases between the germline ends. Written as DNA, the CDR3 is TGCAGTGCTAGAGATCGAGTTGGGTGGGGAGAGACCCAGTACTTC. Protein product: CSARDRVGWGETQYF.

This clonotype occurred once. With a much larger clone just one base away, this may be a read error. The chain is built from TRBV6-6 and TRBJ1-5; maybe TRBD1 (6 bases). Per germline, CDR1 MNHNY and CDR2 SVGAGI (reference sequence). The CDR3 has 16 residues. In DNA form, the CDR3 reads TGTGTCAGCAGCCCAAAAGGGGGTATAAGCAATCAGCCCCAGCATTTT. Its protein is CVSSPKGGISNQPQHF.

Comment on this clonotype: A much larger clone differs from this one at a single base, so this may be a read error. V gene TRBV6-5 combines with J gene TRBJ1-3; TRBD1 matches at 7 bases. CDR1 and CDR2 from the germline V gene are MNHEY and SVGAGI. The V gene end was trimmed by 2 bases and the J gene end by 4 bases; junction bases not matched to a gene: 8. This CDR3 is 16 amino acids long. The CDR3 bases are TGTGCCAGCAGTTACCGCCCAGAGGGGGCGGGAAACACCATATATTTT. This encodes CASSYRPEGAGNTIYF.

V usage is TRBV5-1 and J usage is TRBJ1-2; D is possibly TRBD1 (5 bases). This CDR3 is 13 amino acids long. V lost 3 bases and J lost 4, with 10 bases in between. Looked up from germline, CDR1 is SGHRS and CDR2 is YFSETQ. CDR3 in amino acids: CASSWDGVYGYTF. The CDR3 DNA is TGCGCCAGCAGCTGGGACGGTGTCTATGGCTACACCTTC.

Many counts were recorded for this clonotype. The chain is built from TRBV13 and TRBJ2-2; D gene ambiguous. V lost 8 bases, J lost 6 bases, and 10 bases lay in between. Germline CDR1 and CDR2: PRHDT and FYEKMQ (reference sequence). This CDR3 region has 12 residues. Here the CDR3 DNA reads TGTGCCAGCCGTCAAGGTGCCGGGGAGCTGTTTTTT. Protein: CASRQGAGELFF.

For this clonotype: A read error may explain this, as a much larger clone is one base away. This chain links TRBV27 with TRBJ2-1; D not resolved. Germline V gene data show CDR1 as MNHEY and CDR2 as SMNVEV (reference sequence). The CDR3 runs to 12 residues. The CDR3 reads CASISSLNERFF. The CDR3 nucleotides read TGTGCCAGCATCTCTTCTCTCAATGAGCGGTTCTTC.

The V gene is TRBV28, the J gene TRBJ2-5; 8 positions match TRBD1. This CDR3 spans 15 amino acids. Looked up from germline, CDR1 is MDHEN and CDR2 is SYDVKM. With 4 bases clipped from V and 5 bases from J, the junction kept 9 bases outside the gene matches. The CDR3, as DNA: TGTGCCAGCAGTTCCAGGACAGGGAAGTGGGAGACCCAGTACTTC. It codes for CASSSRTGKWETQYF.

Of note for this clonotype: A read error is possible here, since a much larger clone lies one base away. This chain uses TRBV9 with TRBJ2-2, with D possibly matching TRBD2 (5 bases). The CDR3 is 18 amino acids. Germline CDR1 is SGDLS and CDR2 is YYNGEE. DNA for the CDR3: TGTGCCAGCAGCCCATCTAGCACCCTTCTAATCAACACCGGGGAGCTGCTTTTT. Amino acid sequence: CASSPSSTLLINTGELLF.

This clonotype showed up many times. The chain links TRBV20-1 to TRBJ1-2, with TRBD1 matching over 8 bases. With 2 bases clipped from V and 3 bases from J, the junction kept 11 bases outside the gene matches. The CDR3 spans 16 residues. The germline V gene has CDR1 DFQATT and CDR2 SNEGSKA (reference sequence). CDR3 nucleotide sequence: TGCAGTGCTAGACCCCCGTTGGACAGGGCCCACTATGGCTACACCTTC. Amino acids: CSARPPLDRAHYGYTF.

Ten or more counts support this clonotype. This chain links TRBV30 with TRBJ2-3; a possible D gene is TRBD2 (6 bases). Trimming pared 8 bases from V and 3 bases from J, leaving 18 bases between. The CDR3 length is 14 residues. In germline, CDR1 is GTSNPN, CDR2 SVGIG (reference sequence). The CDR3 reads CAGVAGTSTDTQYF. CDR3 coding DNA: TGTGCCGGTGTGGCGGGAACGAGTACAGATACGCAGTATTTT.

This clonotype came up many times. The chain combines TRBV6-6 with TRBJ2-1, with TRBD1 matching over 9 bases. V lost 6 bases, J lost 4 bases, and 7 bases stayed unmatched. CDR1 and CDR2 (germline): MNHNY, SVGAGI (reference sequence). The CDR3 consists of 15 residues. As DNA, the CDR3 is TGTGCCAGCAGCTCCGGGACAGGGCTTTACAATGAGCAGTTCTTC. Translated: CASSSGTGLYNEQFF.

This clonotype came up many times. The CDR3 spells CASSSSPFYEQYF. Written as DNA, the CDR3 is TGCGCCAGCAGCTCATCTCCGTTCTACGAGCAGTACTTC. The V and J genes are TRBV5-1 and TRBJ2-7; D is ambiguous. The V end was cut by 3 bases, the J end by 3 bases, with 10 bases between. The length of the CDR3 is 13 residues. Germline CDR1 is SGHRS and CDR2 is YFSETQ.

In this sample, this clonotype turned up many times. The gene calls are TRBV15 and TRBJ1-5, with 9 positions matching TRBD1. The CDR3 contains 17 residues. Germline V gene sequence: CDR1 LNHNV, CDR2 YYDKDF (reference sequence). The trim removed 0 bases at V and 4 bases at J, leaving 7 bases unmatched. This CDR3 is CATSRDRGTGSNQPQHF. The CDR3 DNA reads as TGTGCCACCAGCAGAGATCGGGGGACAGGGTCTAATCAGCCCCAGCATTTT.

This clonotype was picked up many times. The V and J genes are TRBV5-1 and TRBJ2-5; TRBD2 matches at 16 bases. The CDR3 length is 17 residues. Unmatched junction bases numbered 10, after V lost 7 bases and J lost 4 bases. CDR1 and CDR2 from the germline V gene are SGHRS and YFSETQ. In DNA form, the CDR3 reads TGCGCCAGCCTACCGGGACTAGCGGGAGGGCCTTTAGAGACCCAGTACTTC. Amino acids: CASLPGLAGGPLETQYF.

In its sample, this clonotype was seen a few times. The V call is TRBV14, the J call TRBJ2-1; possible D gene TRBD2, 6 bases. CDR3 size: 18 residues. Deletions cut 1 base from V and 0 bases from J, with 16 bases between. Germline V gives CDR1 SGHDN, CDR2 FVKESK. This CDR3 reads CASSQGIAGEASYNEQFF. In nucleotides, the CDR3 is TGTGCCAGCAGCCAAGGAATCGCTGGGGAGGCCTCCTACAATGAGCAGTTCTTC.

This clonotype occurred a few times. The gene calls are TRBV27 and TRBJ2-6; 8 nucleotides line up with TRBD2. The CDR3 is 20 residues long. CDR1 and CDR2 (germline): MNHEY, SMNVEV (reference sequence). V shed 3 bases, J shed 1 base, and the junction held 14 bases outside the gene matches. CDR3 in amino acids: CASSLRWSSGTRSGANVLTF. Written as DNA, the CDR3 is TGTGCCAGCAGTTTGAGGTGGAGTAGCGGGACGAGATCTGGGGCCAACGTCCTGACTTTC. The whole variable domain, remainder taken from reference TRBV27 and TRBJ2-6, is EAQVTQNPRYLITVTGKKLTVTCSQNMNHEYMSWYRQDPGLGLRQIYYSMNVEVTDKGDVPEGYKVSRKEKRNFPLILESPSPNQTSLYFCASSLRWSSGTRSGANVLTFGAGSRLTVL.

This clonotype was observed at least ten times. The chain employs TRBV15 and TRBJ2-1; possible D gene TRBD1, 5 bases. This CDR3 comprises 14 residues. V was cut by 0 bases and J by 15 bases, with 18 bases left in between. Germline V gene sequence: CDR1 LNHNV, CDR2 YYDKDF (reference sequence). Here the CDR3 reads CATSRDRRGMRTFF. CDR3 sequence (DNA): TGTGCCACCAGCAGAGATAGAAGGGGCATGAGAACGTTCTTC.

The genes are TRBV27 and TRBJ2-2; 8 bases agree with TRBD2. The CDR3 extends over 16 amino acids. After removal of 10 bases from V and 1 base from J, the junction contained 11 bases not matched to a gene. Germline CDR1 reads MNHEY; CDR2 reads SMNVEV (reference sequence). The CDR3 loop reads CATRLSGMLNTGELFF. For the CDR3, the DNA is TGTGCCACGAGACTTAGCGGGATGCTGAACACCGGGGAGCTGTTTTTT.

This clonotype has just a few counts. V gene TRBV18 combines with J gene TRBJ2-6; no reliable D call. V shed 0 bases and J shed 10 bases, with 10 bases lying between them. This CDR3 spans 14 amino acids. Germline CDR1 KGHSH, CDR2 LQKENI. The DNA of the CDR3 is TGTGCCAGCTCACCACCGACTGGGGTAAACGTCCTGACTTTC. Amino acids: CASSPPTGVNVLTF.

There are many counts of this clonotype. In DNA form, the CDR3 reads TGTGCCAGCAGTTTATCTAACTATGGCTACACCTTC. Translating it yields CASSLSNYGYTF. The V gene is TRBV12-3 or TRBV12-4, the J gene TRBJ1-2; no reliable D call. V lost 2 bases to trimming and J lost 0 bases, with 1 base between them. This CDR3 has 12 residues.

CDR3 amino acids: CASSIILAGGSNTDTQYF. The CDR3 DNA reads as TGTGCCAGCAGTATAATACTAGCGGGAGGGTCCAACACAGATACGCAGTATTTT. The chain joins TRBV28 to TRBJ2-3; 13 bases are shared with TRBD2. There are 18 residues in the CDR3. CDR1 is MDHEN, CDR2 SYDVKM, per germline. With 5 bases clipped from V and 2 bases from J, the junction kept 10 bases outside the gene matches.

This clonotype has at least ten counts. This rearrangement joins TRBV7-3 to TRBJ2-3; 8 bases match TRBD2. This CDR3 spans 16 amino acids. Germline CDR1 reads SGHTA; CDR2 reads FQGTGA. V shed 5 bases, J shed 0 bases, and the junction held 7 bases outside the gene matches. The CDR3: CASSEGTSESTDTQYF. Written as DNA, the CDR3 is TGTGCCAGCAGCGAGGGGACTAGTGAAAGCACAGATACGCAGTATTTT.

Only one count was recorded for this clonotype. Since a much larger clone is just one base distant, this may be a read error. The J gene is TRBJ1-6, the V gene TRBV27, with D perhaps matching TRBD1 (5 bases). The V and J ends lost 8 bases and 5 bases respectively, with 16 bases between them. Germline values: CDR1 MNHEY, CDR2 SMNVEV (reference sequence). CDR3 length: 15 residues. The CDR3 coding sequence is TGTGCCAGCCTAGCGTCGACAGTAGATAATTCACCCCTCCACTTT. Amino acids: CASLASTVDNSPLHF.

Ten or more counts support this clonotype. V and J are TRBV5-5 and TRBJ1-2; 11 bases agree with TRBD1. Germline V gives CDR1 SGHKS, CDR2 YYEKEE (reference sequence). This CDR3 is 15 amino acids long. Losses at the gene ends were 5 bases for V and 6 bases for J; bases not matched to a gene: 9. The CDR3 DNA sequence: TGTGCCAGCAGTCCGGTACCGGGACAGGGGGATGGCTACACCTTC. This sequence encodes CASSPVPGQGDGYTF.

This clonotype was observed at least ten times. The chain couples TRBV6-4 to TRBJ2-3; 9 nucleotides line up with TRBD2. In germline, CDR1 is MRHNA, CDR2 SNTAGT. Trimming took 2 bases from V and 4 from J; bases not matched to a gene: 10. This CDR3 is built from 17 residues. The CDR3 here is CASSDPKREVVSDTQYF. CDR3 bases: TGTGCCAGCAGTGACCCCAAGCGGGAGGTTGTATCAGATACGCAGTATTTT.